The text below deals with one T cell receptor (beta chain). Antigen specificity is unknown. All donors participated as healthy donors of bone marrow. The sample belongs to a study of cytomegalovirus exposure and HLA in healthy donors. Findings and caveats of the study: An analysis that was carried out later associated 16,000 or so TCR beta sequences with HLA alleles at 0.05 false discovery rate. A later analysis reportedly found that, within productive TCRs, an Asian-associated ancestry cluster had fewer N-insertions than the mean observed across the roughly 610 donors. In a later analysis, the majority of CMV-associated beta chains seemingly showed HLA restriction.

V shed 4 bases and J 2 bases; nucleotides not matched to a gene: 14. The CDR3 sequence is 17 residues long. Per the germline V gene, CDR1 is PRHDT and CDR2 is FYEKMQ (reference sequence). PCR employed 60 Vbeta and 13 Jbeta primers. Some clones are missing from TCRdb's copy, which holds only in-frame ones; the method was immunoSEQ multiplex PCR. The sample gives 100,000 to 150,000 clones, just under 80% of which show up once; roughly 1.5% is in the top ten. The sample consisted of PBMCs. This sequence was found in a woman under 30 in good health and CMV-seronegative. The rearrangement uses TRBV13 and TRBJ2-7; 7 bases fit TRBD2. For the CDR3, the DNA is TGTGCCAGCAGCTCTGTGACCGGGACTACCCTTACCTACGAGCAGTACTTC. Protein sequence: CASSSVTGTTLTYEQYF.